This TCR beta chain was identified in a study of blood T cells in healthy people across ages. Findings of the study overall: The study regarded diversity estimates from one million T cells as underestimates.

Trimming cost V 2 bases and J 0 bases, with 10 bases left between them. The CDR3 runs 15 residues. Primed by a sample-barcoded 5' primer and a J-beta primer mix, a second PCR proceeded for roughly 6 to 12 cycles. A single record per CDR3 protein comes from TCRdb applying MiXCR to the 5' RACE reads. The sample has around 900,000 distinct CDR3 sequences, less than 35% seen once. This clonotype was recorded at least ten times. As yet, its antigen is unknown. This clonotype was sampled from a woman older than 75 in good health. The chain combines TRBV12-3 or TRBV12-4 with TRBJ1-2; no firm D call. Sample: blood. CDR3 coding DNA: TGTGCCAGCAGTTTATGGGAGACACCTAACTATGGCTACACCTTC. This gives the protein CASSLWETPNYGYTF.